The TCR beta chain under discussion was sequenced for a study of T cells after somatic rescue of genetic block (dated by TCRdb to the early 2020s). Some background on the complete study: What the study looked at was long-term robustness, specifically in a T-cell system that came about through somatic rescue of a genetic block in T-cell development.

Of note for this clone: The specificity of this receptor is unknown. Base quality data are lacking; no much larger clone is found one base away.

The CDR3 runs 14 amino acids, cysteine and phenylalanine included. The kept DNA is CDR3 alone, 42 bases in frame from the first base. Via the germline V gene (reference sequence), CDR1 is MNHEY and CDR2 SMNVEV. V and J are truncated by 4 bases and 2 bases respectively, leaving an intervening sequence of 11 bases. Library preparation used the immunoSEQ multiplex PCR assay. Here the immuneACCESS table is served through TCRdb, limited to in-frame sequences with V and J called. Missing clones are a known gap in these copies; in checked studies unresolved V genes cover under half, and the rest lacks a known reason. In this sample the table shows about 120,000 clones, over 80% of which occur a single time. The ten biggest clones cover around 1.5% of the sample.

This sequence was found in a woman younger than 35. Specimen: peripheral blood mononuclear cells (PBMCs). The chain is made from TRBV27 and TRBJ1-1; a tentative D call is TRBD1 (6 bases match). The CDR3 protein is CASSSGGGNTEAFF. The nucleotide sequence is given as TGTGCCAGCAGTTCCGGAGGGGGAAACACTGAAGCTTTCTTT.